The 23 T cell receptor beta chains below come from one sample, sequenced in a study of control samples from healthy donors and cancer patients. Libraries were prepared by immunoSEQ multiplex PCR; TCRdb keeps only in-frame clonotypes and omits some of them. The sample shows 57,000 or so clones, around 90% of them seen only once. The sequenced material came from PBMCs. The source of these receptors is a man aged 55 to 69 with colorectal cancer.

The genes are TRBV7-2 and TRBJ1-4; maybe TRBD1 (6 bases). Germline V gene lookup returns CDR1 SGHTA and CDR2 FQGNSA. The CDR3 is 15 residues long. V gave up 3 bases and J gave up 4 bases, with 12 bases separating them. The CDR3 protein is CASSFYREYNEKLFF. CDR3 DNA sequence: TGTGCCAGCAGCTTCTACAGGGAATATAATGAAAAACTGTTTTTT.

The rearrangement uses TRBV10-2 and TRBJ2-3, with D unresolved. The V gene's germline CDR1 is WSHSY and CDR2 SAAADI. Trimming removed 1 base at V and 7 bases at J, with 9 bases between. The CDR3 is 13 amino acids. This CDR3 reads CASSEFPTNTQYF. The DNA for the CDR3 is TGCGCCAGCAGTGAGTTCCCCACGAATACGCAGTATTTT.

The chain carries TRBV4-2 and TRBJ2-5, with no clear D. The V gene's germline CDR1 is LGHNA and CDR2 YNFKEQ. The CDR3 length is 13 residues. V was clipped by 4 bases and J by 3 bases, with 9 bases between them. CDR3 sequence reads: CASSRISEETQYF. The CDR3 coding sequence is TGTGCCAGCAGCCGAATTTCAGAAGAGACCCAGTACTTC.

The chain combines TRBV6-1 with TRBJ1-2, with D possibly being TRBD1 (6 bases). Germline-derived CDR1 and CDR2 are MNHNS and SASEGT. The CDR3 extends over 14 amino acids. V dropped 3 bases and J dropped 8 bases, with 16 bases sitting between them. The CDR3 sequence: CASSEGRQAGGYTF. Written as DNA, the CDR3 is TGTGCCAGCAGTGAGGGGAGACAGGCGGGGGGCTACACCTTC.

This rearrangement joins TRBV6-1 to TRBJ2-2; D gene ambiguous. Germline CDR1 and CDR2: MNHNS and SASEGT. The CDR3 is 14 residues long. Deletions cut 1 base from V and 5 bases from J, with 8 bases between. The CDR3 is CASSEVVPTGELFF. DNA for the CDR3: TGTGCCAGCAGTGAAGTTGTACCAACCGGGGAGCTGTTTTTT.

The rearrangement joins TRBV7-2 to TRBJ1-2, with a tentative D call TRBD1 (5 bases). Germline-derived CDR1 and CDR2 are SGHTA and FQGNSA. This CDR3 is 12 amino acids long. V lost 2 bases to trimming and J lost 6 bases, with 7 bases between them. The CDR3 coding sequence is TGTGCCAGCAGCTTAAGAGGGGATGGCTACACCTTC. This codes for CASSLRGDGYTF.

This rearrangement joins TRBV6-2 or TRBV6-3 to TRBJ1-5, with unresolved D. Looked up from germline, CDR1 is MNHEY and CDR2 is SVGEGT. V was clipped by 2 bases and J by 4 bases, with 12 bases between them. The CDR3 covers 15 residues. CDR3 DNA sequence: TGTGCCAGCAGTTACGGCGGCTCAAGAAATCAGCCCCAGCATTTT. Protein product: CASSYGGSRNQPQHF.

The chain joins TRBV5-1 to TRBJ2-7, with D possibly being TRBD1 (6 bases). Trimming took off 3 bases at V and 0 bases at J, with 13 bases between the two ends. Germline V gene data show CDR1 as SGHRS and CDR2 as YFSETQ. CDR3 length: 15 amino acids. CDR3 coding DNA: TGCGCCAGCAGCTCCCAGACAGGAGCCTCCTACGAGCAGTACTTC. Encoded protein: CASSSQTGASYEQYF.

V and J are TRBV3-1 (or the pseudogene TRBV3-2) and TRBJ2-1; D not resolved. The CDR3 runs 11 residues. V was cut by 8 bases and J by 2 bases, with 4 bases left in between. Germline V gene data show CDR1 as LGHDT and CDR2 as YNNKEL (reference sequence). CDR3 in amino acids: CASQAYNEQFF. The CDR3 DNA reads TGTGCCAGCCAGGCCTACAATGAGCAGTTCTTC.

The CDR3 DNA reads as TGTGCCAGCAGTCCCGGGACTAGGGAAATTTACGAGCAGTACTTC. It codes for CASSPGTREIYEQYF. The chain employs TRBV5-4 and TRBJ2-7; TRBD2 matches 8 bases. Germline assignment: CDR1 SGHNT and CDR2 YYREEE (reference sequence). The length of the CDR3 is 15 residues. The V gene end was trimmed by 5 bases and the J gene end by 4 bases; junction bases not matched to a gene: 11.

This chain connects TRBV27 to TRBJ2-5; TRBD2 agrees at 12 bases. The V segment lost 4 bases and the J segment 5 bases; nucleotides outside the gene matches: 5. This CDR3 has 15 amino acids. Germline V gene lookup returns CDR1 MNHEY and CDR2 SMNVEV (reference sequence). CDR3 DNA: TGTGCCAGCAGTTCCTCTAGCGGGGGGGTGGAGACCCAGTACTTC. It encodes CASSSSSGGVETQYF.

A few counts support this clone. V and J are TRBV4-1 and TRBJ1-6, with 8 bases lining up with TRBD1. The ends lost 4 bases at V and 8 bases at J; junction bases unmatched: 7. The CDR3 consists of 15 residues. Germline CDR1 is MGHRA and CDR2 is YSYEKL. The DNA of the CDR3 is TGCGCCAGCAGCCCCTTGGACAGGGACGATTCACCCCTCCACTTT. Protein sequence: CASSPLDRDDSPLHF.

The chain recombines TRBV29-1 with TRBJ1-2; D gene uncertain. CDR1 and CDR2 from the germline V gene are SQVTM and ANQGSEA. V was pared by 4 bases and J by 5 bases, with 11 bases between. The CDR3 covers 12 residues. The CDR3 reads CSVVAGFYGYTF. The CDR3 nucleotides read TGCAGCGTTGTAGCCGGATTTTATGGCTACACCTTC.

CDR3 nucleotide sequence: TGTGCCAGTAGTGGTGACAGGGGGCTAAATCAGCCCCAGCATTTT. Protein product: CASSGDRGLNQPQHF. This chain joins TRBV19 and TRBJ1-5; 10 bases are shared with TRBD1. Germline lookup yields CDR1 LNHDA and CDR2 SQIVND (reference sequence). V was pared by 5 bases and J by 4 bases, with 5 bases of the junction left unmatched. The CDR3 is 15 residues long.

The rearrangement joins TRBV6-5 to TRBJ2-6; 8 positions agree with TRBD1. V lost 4 bases to trimming and J lost 6 bases; unmatched junction nucleotides: 2. CDR1 MNHEY and CDR2 SVGAGI come from the germline V gene. The CDR3 spans 14 residues. The CDR3 DNA sequence: TGTGCCAGCAGTTCAGGGGGCGCGGCCAACGTCCTGACTTTC. Translated, it gives CASSSGGAANVLTF.

The chain employs TRBV6-5 and TRBJ1-6; D is unresolved. The germline V gene encodes CDR1 MNHEY and CDR2 SVGAGI. The ends were cut back, 10 bases at V and 0 bases at J, with 10 bases in the middle. There are 14 residues in the CDR3. CDR3 coding DNA: TGTGCCACGTCAGGTAGCTCCTATAATTCACCCCTCCACTTT. This gives the protein CATSGSSYNSPLHF.

The chain joins TRBV7-3 to TRBJ1-4; D gene uncertain. The CDR3 loop spans 14 amino acids. Germline V gene lookup returns CDR1 SGHTA and CDR2 FQGTGA. Trimming shortened V by 3 bases and J by 5 bases, and 10 bases separated the two germline ends. The CDR3 region is CASSFGPLNEKLFF. The CDR3 coding sequence is TGTGCCAGCAGCTTCGGCCCTCTGAATGAAAAACTGTTTTTT.

V gene TRBV28 combines with J gene TRBJ1-2; unclear D gene. V was pared by 3 bases and J by 4 bases, with 12 bases between. The germline gives CDR1 MDHEN, CDR2 SYDVKM. The CDR3 runs 14 residues. This CDR3 is CASSFGVSSYGYTF. Written as DNA, the CDR3 is TGTGCCAGCAGTTTTGGGGTCAGCAGCTATGGCTACACCTTC.

The CDR3 loop reads CASSVRQTSGGAGETQYF. CDR3 in DNA: TGTGCCAGCAGTGTCCGACAGACTAGCGGGGGGGCCGGGGAGACCCAGTACTTC. The chain recombines TRBV2 with TRBJ2-5; 14 bases align to TRBD2. This CDR3 has 18 amino acids. The germline V gene encodes CDR1 SNHLY and CDR2 FYNNEI. J lost 5 bases, V lost 4 bases, and 12 bases had no gene match.

This chain links TRBV24-1 with TRBJ2-3, with D uncertain. V was trimmed by 3 bases and J by 6 bases, leaving 9 bases between them. Germline loops: CDR1 KGHDR, CDR2 SFDVKD. This CDR3 contains 13 residues. CDR3 residues: CATSDLGSDTQYF. CDR3 sequence (DNA): TGTGCCACCAGTGATCTTGGATCGGATACGCAGTATTTT.

The V gene is TRBV23-1, the J gene TRBJ2-1; 8 bases match TRBD1. TRBV23-1 is noted as an ORF with a role that remains uncertain. The CDR3 sequence is 15 residues long. The trim removed 5 bases at V and 3 bases at J, leaving 6 bases unmatched. CDR3 sequence reads: CASSRQGTHYNEQFF. Written as DNA, the CDR3 is TGCGCCAGCAGTAGACAGGGGACCCACTACAATGAGCAGTTCTTC.

The sample holds one count of this clone. This chain uses TRBV2 with TRBJ2-1; D is unclear. V lost 7 bases and J lost 7, with 14 bases in between. The CDR3 is 13 residues long. Germline loops: CDR1 SNHLY, CDR2 FYNNEI. The DNA for the CDR3 is TGTGCCAGCAACAGACTCGAGAGAAATGAGCAGTTCTTC. This translates into CASNRLERNEQFF.

The rearrangement uses TRBV7-3 and TRBJ2-2; 7 bases align to TRBD1. Germline lookup yields CDR1 SGHTA and CDR2 FQGTGA. CDR3 size: 16 residues. The junction had 10 bases not matched to a gene; V was cut back by 5 bases and J by 4 bases. CDR3 protein: CASSRTHRGGTGELFF. The CDR3 coding sequence is TGTGCCAGCAGCCGAACCCACAGGGGCGGCACCGGGGAGCTGTTTTTT.